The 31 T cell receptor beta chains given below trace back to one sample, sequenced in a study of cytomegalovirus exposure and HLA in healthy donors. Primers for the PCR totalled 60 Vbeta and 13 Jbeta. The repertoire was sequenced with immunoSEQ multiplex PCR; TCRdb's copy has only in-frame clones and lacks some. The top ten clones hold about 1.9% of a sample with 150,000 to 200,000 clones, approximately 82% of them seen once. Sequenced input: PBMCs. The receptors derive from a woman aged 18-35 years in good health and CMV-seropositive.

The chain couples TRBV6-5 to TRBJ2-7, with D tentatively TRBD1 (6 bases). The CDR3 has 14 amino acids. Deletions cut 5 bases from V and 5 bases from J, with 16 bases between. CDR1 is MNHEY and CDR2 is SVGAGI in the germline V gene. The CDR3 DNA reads TGTGCCAGCAGTGCCCGCGGCAGGGGCCACGAGCAGTACGTC. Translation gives CASSARGRGHEQYV.

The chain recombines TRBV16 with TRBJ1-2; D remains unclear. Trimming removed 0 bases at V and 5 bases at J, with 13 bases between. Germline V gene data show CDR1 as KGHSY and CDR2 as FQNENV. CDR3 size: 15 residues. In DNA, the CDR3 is TGTGCCAGCAGCCAATCGTCAAATCCTAGGTATGGCTACACCTTC. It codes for CASSQSSNPRYGYTF. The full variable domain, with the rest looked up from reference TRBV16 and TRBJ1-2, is GEEVAQTPKHLVRGEGQKAKLYCAPIKGHSYVFWYQQVLKNEFKFLISFQNENVFDETGMPKERFSAKCLPNSPCSLEIQATKLEDSAVYFCASSQSSNPRYGYTFGSGTRLTVV.

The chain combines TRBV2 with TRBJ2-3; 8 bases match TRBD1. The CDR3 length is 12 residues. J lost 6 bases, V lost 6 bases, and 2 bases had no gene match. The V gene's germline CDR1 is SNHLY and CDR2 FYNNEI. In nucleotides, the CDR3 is TGTGCCAGCAGCCGGGACAGGGATACGCAGTATTTT. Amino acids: CASSRDRDTQYF.

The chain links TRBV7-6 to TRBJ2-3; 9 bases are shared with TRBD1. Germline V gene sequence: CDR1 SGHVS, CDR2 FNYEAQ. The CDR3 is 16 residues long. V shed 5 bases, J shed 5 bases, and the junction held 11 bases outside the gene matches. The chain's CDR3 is CASSRSGTGTRDTQYF. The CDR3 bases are TGTGCCAGCAGCCGGTCCGGGACAGGGACCAGAGATACGCAGTATTTT.

Written as DNA, the CDR3 is TGCGCCAGCAGCCAAGATCCGCAGGGTTGGGGAAACACCATATATTTT. Its protein product is CASSQDPQGWGNTIYF. The chain employs TRBV4-3 and TRBJ1-3, with D possibly TRBD1 on 5 matching bases. CDR1 LGHNA and CDR2 YSLEER come from the germline V gene. This CDR3 contains 16 residues. The V end was cut by 0 bases, the J end by 4 bases, with 13 bases between.

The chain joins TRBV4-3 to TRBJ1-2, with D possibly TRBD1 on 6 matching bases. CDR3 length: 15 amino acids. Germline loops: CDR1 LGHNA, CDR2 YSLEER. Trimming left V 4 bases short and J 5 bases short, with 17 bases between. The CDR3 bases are TGCGCCAGCAGCCCCCGCGAGGGGGTGGCGTATGGCTACACCTTC. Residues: CASSPREGVAYGYTF.

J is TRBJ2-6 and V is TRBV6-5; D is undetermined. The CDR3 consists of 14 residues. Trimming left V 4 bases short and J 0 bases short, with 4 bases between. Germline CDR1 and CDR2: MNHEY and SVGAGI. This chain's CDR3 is CASSLFSGANVLTF. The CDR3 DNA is TGTGCCAGCAGTTTATTCTCTGGGGCCAACGTCCTGACTTTC.

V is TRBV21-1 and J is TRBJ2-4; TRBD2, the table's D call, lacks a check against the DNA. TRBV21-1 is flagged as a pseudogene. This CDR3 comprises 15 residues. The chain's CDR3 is CASRSTGVAKNSQYF. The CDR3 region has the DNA TGTGCCAGCAGGTCCACGGGGGTGGCCAAAAACAGTCAGTACTTC.

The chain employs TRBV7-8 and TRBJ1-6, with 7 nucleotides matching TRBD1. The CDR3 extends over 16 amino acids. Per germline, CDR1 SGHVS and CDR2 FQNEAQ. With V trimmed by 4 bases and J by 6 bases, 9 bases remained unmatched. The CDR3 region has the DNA TGTGCCAGCAGCTCGCGACTGGGACAGATTAATTCACCCCTCCACTTT. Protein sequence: CASSSRLGQINSPLHF. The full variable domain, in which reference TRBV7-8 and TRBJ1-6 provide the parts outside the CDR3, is GAGVSQSPRYKVAKRGQDVALRCDPISGHVSLFWYQQALGQGPEFLTYFQNEAQLDKSGLPSDRFFAERPEGSVSTLKIQRTQQEDSAVYLCASSSRLGQINSPLHFGNGTRLTVT.

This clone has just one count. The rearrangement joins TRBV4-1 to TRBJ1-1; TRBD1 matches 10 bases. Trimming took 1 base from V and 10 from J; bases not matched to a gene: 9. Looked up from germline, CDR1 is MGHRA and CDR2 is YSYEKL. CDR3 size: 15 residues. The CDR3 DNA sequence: TGCGCCAGCAGCCAAGGTCGGCGCGGACAGGGGGGAGCTTTCTTT. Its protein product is CASSQGRRGQGGAFF.

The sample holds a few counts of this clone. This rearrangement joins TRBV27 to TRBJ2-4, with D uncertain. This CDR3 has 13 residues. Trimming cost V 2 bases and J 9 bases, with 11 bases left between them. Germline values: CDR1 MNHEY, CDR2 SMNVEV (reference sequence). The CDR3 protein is CASSLSVDGIQYF. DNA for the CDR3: TGTGCCAGCAGTTTAAGCGTCGATGGCATTCAGTACTTC.

CDR3 coding DNA: TGTGCCAGCAGTGGGTGGACAGGGGGCGCGGGAACAGATACGCAGTATTTT. Translated: CASSGWTGGAGTDTQYF. The V and J genes are TRBV6-1 and TRBJ2-3; 11 bases align to TRBD1. Looked up from germline, CDR1 is MNHNS and CDR2 is SASEGT. V was pared by 4 bases and J by 3 bases, with 9 bases of the junction left unmatched. The CDR3 totals 17 residues.

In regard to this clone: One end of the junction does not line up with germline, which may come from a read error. The CDR3 region is CASSLGSTSGANGLTF. The CDR3 region has the DNA TGCGCCAGCAGCTTGGGGTCCACCTCTGGGGCCAACGGCCTGACTTTC. This chain joins TRBV5-1 and TRBJ2-6, with D perhaps TRBD1 (5 bases). This CDR3 is 16 amino acids long. CDR1 is SGHRS, CDR2 YFSETQ, per germline.

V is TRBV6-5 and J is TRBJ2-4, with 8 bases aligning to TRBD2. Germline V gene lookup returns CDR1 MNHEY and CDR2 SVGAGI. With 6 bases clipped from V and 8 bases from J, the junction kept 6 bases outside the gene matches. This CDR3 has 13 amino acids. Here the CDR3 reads CASSRIGGDIQYF. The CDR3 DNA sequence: TGTGCCAGCAGCCGCATCGGGGGGGACATTCAGTACTTC.

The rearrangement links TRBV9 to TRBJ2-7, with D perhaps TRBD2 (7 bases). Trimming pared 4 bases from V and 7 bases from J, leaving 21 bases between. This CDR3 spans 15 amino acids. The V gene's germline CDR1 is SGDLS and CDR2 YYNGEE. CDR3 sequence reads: CASSPAGASAWEQYF. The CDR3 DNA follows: TGTGCCAGCAGCCCCGCGGGGGCCTCGGCGTGGGAGCAGTACTTC. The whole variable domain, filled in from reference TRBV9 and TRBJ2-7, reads DSGVTQTPKHLITATGQRVTLRCSPRSGDLSVYWYQQSLDQGLQFLIQYYNGEERAKGNILERFSAQQFPDLHSELNLSSLELGDSALYFCASSPAGASAWEQYFGPGTRLTVT.

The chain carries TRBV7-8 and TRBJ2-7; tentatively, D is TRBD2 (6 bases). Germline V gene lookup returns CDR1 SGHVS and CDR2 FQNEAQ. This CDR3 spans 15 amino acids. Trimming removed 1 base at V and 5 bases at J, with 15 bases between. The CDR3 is CASSLGSAGIHEQYV. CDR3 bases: TGTGCCAGCAGCTTAGGGAGTGCGGGGATCCACGAGCAGTACGTC.

Here the CDR3 DNA reads TGTGCCAGCCAATCCGGGACAGAGGACTATGGCTACACCTTC. It encodes CASQSGTEDYGYTF. V and J are TRBV13 and TRBJ1-2; the match to TRBD1 covers 7 bases. CDR3 length equals 14 residues. Germline loops: CDR1 PRHDT, CDR2 FYEKMQ (reference sequence). V gave up 8 bases and J gave up 3 bases; unmatched junction bases: 9. The variable domain in full, with the rest retrieved from reference TRBV13 and TRBJ1-2, is AAGVIQSPRHLIKEKRETATLKCYPIPRHDTVYWYQQGPGQDPQFLISFYEKMQSDKGSIPDRFSAQQFSDYHSELNMSSLELGDSALYFCASQSGTEDYGYTFGSGTRLTVV.

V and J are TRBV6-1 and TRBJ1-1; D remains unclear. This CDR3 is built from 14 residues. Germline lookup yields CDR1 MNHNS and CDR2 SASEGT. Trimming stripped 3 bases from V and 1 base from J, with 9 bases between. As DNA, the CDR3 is TGTGCCAGCAGTGAGTCAGGAACGAACACTGAAGCTTTCTTT. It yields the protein CASSESGTNTEAFF.

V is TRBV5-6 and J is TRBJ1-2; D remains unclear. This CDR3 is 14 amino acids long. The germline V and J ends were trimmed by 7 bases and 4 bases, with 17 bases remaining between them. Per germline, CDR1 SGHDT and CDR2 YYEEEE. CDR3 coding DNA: TGTGCCAGCCGACCCTGGAGGCGCGGCTATGGCTACACCTTC. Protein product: CASRPWRRGYGYTF.

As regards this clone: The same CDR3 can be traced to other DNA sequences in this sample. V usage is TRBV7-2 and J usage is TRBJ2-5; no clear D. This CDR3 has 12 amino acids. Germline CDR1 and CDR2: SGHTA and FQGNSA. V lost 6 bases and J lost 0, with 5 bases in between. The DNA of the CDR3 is TGTGCCAGCAGTCGTTACCAAGAGACCCAGTACTTC. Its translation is CASSRYQETQYF.

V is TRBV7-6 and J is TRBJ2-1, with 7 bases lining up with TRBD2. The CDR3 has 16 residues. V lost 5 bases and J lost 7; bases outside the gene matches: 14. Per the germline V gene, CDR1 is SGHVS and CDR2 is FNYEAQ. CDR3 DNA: TGTGCCAGCAGCCAAGCGAAGGGGAGGGGAGGTAATGAGCAGTTCTTC. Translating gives CASSQAKGRGGNEQFF.

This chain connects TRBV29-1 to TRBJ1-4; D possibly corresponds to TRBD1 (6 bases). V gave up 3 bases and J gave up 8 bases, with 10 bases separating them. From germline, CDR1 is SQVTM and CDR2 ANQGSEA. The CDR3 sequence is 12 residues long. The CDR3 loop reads CSVDRGDEKLFF. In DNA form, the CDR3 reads TGCAGCGTTGACAGGGGAGACGAAAAACTGTTTTTT.

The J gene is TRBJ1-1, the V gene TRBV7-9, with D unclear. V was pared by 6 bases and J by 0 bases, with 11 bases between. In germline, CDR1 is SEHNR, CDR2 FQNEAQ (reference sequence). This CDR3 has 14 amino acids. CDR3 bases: TGTGCCAGCAGACAGCTAATATTGAACACTGAAGCTTTCTTT. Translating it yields CASRQLILNTEAFF.

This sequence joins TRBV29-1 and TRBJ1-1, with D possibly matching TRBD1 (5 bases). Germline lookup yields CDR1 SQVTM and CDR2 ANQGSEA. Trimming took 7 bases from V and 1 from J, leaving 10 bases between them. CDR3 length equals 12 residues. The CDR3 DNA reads TGCAGCGCCCTGACAGCGAACACTGAAGCTTTCTTT. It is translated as CSALTANTEAFF.

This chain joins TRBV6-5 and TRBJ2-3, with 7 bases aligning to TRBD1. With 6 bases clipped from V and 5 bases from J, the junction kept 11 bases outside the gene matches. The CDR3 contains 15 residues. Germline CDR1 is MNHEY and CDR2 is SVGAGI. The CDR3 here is CASSKQGLTRDTQYF. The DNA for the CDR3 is TGTGCCAGCAGCAAACAGGGGCTGACAAGAGATACGCAGTATTTT.

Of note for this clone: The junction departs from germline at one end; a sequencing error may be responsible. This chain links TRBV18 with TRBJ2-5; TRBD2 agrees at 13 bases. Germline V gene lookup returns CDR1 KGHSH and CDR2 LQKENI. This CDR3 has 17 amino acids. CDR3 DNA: TGTGACAGCTCACCGACTAGCGGGGGGCCTATCCAAGAGACCCAGTACTTC. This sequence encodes CDSSPTSGGPIQETQYF.

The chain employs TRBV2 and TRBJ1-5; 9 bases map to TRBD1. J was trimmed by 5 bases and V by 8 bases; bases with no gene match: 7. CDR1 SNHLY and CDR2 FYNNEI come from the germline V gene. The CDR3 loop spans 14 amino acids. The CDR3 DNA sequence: TGTGCCAGCCAGGACAGGGGTCCGTATCAGCCCCAGCATTTT. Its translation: CASQDRGPYQPQHF.

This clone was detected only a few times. This CDR3 reads CASSPPTGVTYEQYF. The CDR3 nucleotides are TGTGCCAGCTCACCACCTACAGGGGTCACCTACGAGCAGTACTTC. The gene calls are TRBV18 and TRBJ2-7; 7 bases map to TRBD1. CDR1 KGHSH and CDR2 LQKENI come from the germline V gene. The CDR3 is 15 amino acids. Trimming cost V 0 bases and J 2 bases; bases outside gene matches: 4.

This CDR3 reads CASSGVGGGAQDTQYF. CDR3 sequence (DNA): TGTGCCAGCAGCGGGGTCGGCGGGGGGGCACAAGATACGCAGTATTTT. The genes are TRBV25-1 and TRBJ2-3; the match to TRBD2 covers 9 bases. With 6 bases clipped from V and 5 bases from J, the junction kept 12 bases outside the gene matches. The CDR3 is 16 amino acids. Germline V gene sequence: CDR1 MGHDK, CDR2 SYGVNS.

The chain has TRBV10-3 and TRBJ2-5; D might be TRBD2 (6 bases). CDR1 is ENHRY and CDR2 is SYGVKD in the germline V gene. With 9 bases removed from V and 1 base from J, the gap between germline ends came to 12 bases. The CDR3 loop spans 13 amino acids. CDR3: CAITWGLQETQYF. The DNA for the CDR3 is TGTGCCATTACTTGGGGACTCCAAGAGACCCAGTACTTC.

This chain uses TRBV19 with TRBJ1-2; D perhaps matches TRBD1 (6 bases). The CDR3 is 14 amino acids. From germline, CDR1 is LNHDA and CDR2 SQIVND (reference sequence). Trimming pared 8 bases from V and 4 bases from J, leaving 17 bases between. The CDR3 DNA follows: TGTGCCAGTGGAATGGACAGTGGAATCTATGGCTACACCTTC. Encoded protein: CASGMDSGIYGYTF.